These 31 T cell receptor beta chains originate from one sample sequenced in a study of blood T cell repertoires in COVID-19. Method: immunoSEQ multiplex PCR; TCRdb's copy keeps in-frame clones and lacks some. The data contain about 100,000 clones, approximately 84% of them seen just once; the ten biggest clones take up roughly 7.4%. Input material: peripheral blood. Receptors were obtained from a man under 40 in a cohort sampled during active COVID-19.

The chain employs TRBV2 and TRBJ1-3; tentative D call: TRBD1 (5 bases). The CDR3 is 14 amino acids. Germline V lookup: CDR1 SNHLY, CDR2 FYNNEI. V was pared by 4 bases and J by 2 bases, with 9 bases between. The CDR3 region has the DNA TGTGCCAGCAGTGTGGAAGGGGCTGGAAACACCATATATTTT. It codes for CASSVEGAGNTIYF.

There are a few counts of this clone. The chain couples TRBV5-6 to TRBJ1-2; TRBD1 matches at 7 bases. V lost 0 bases and J lost 4; bases outside the gene matches: 6. This CDR3 is 15 amino acids long. CDR1 is SGHDT, CDR2 YYEEEE, per germline. CDR3 sequence (DNA): TGTGCCAGCAGCTTGGACACAGGGGAGCCCTATGGCTACACCTTC. It is translated as CASSLDTGEPYGYTF.

The chain links TRBV7-9 to TRBJ1-5, with D possibly being TRBD1 (5 bases). V was trimmed by 1 base and J by 7 bases, leaving 8 bases between them. Per the germline V gene, CDR1 is SEHNR and CDR2 is FQNEAQ (reference sequence). The CDR3 extends over 13 amino acids. CDR3 sequence reads: CASSLGGGQPQHF. The CDR3 DNA follows: TGTGCCAGCAGCTTAGGCGGGGGGCAGCCCCAGCATTTT.

The genes are TRBV29-1 and TRBJ2-5; D possibly corresponds to TRBD2 (6 bases). Germline V lookup: CDR1 SQVTM, CDR2 ANQGSEA. CDR3 length equals 15 residues. V was pared by 1 base and J by 2 bases, with 14 bases between. CDR3 in amino acids: CSVEGIAGWQETQYF. The CDR3 bases are TGCAGCGTTGAAGGTATTGCGGGATGGCAAGAGACCCAGTACTTC.

The chain has TRBV27 and TRBJ1-2; possible D gene TRBD1, 6 bases. V lost 0 bases, J lost 5 bases, and 13 bases lay in between. The CDR3 is 15 amino acids. The germline V gene has CDR1 MNHEY and CDR2 SMNVEV (reference sequence). The CDR3 reads CASSLSGGQGYGYTF. As DNA, the CDR3 is TGTGCCAGCAGTTTATCGGGGGGGCAGGGGTATGGCTACACCTTC.

The V and J genes are TRBV5-1 and TRBJ2-1, with 11 nucleotides matching TRBD2. The CDR3 contains 20 residues. V trimming: 0 bases; J trimming: 4 bases; junction bases outside the gene matches: 15. Germline CDR1 reads SGHRS; CDR2 reads YFSETQ. The CDR3 DNA follows: TGCGCCAGCAGCTTGGAAGGTAGCCTAGCGGGGGGCCGGGAATACAATGAGCAGTTCTTC. This codes for CASSLEGSLAGGREYNEQFF. Full variable domain (rest looked up from reference TRBV5-1 and TRBJ2-1): KAGVTQTPRYLIKTRGQQVTLSCSPISGHRSVSWYQQTPGQGLQFLFEYFSETQRNKGNFPGRFSGRQFSNSRSEMNVSTLELGDSALYLCASSLEGSLAGGREYNEQFFGPGTRLTVL.

The chain recombines TRBV30 with TRBJ1-2; TRBD1 agrees at 10 bases. Germline V gives CDR1 GTSNPN, CDR2 SVGIG (reference sequence). Losses at the gene ends were 5 bases for V and 6 bases for J; bases not matched to a gene: 6. This CDR3 is 13 amino acids long. The CDR3 sequence is CAWHADRGNGYTF. CDR3 DNA: TGTGCCTGGCATGCGGACAGGGGGAATGGCTACACCTTC.

The genes are TRBV4-1 and TRBJ2-7; TRBD1 matches 8 bases. Germline V gene data show CDR1 as MGHRA and CDR2 as YSYEKL. The CDR3 consists of 15 residues. V gave up 2 bases and J gave up 3 bases; unmatched junction bases: 6. The DNA of the CDR3 is TGCGCCAGCAGCCAAACCCCGACAGGGGACTACGAGCAGTACTTC. Its protein product is CASSQTPTGDYEQYF.

The sample holds one count of this clone. This chain links TRBV24-1 with TRBJ2-1; 15 bases agree with TRBD2. The CDR3 runs to 18 residues. Germline lookup yields CDR1 KGHDR and CDR2 SFDVKD. With V trimmed by 7 bases and J by 9 bases, 15 bases remained unmatched. DNA for the CDR3: TGTGCCACCAGCCCTACCGAAGGGACTAGCGGGGGGTCAGGTGAGCAGTTCTTC. Translating gives CATSPTEGTSGGSGEQFF.

This chain uses TRBV7-9 with TRBJ2-5, with 10 nucleotides matching TRBD1. CDR3 length equals 16 residues. V dropped 4 bases and J dropped 2; count of bases not matched to a gene: 7. The germline CDR1 and CDR2 sequences are SEHNR and FQNEAQ (reference sequence). The CDR3 is CASSSNRQGAQETQYF. Written as DNA, the CDR3 is TGTGCCAGCAGCTCTAATAGACAGGGGGCACAAGAGACCCAGTACTTC. Together with reference TRBV7-9 and TRBJ2-5, the CDR3 gives the full variable domain: DTGVSQNPRHKITKRGQNVTFRCDPISEHNRLYWYRQTLGQGPEFLTYFQNEAQLEKSRLLSDRFSAERPKGSFSTLEIQRTEQGDSAMYLCASSSNRQGAQETQYFGPGTRLLVL.

This chain connects TRBV11-2 to TRBJ2-3; 15 nucleotides match TRBD2. This CDR3 spans 17 amino acids. V trimming: 5 bases; J trimming: 1 base; junction bases outside the gene matches: 4. CDR1 is SGHAT, CDR2 FQNNGV, per germline. The chain's CDR3 is CASSQWTSGGGTDTQYF. The CDR3 DNA reads as TGTGCCAGCAGCCAATGGACTAGCGGGGGGGGCACAGATACGCAGTATTTT.

This sequence joins TRBV7-9 and TRBJ1-1; unclear D gene. The germline gives CDR1 SEHNR, CDR2 FQNEAQ (reference sequence). CDR3 length equals 12 residues. The V end was cut by 2 bases, the J end by 6 bases, with 7 bases between. CDR3 coding DNA: TGTGCCAGCAGCTTACGAGGATCTGAAGCTTTCTTT. Encoded protein: CASSLRGSEAFF.

The chain combines TRBV11-2 with TRBJ1-2; TRBD1 might be the D (6 bases). The CDR3 spans 14 residues. Germline assignment: CDR1 SGHAT and CDR2 FQNNGV. V lost 4 bases and J 5 bases, leaving 14 bases between the germline ends. CDR3 DNA sequence: TGTGCCAGCAGCTCGAATTACAGGGAGTATGGCTACACCTTC. Protein sequence: CASSSNYREYGYTF.

This clone has just a few counts. This rearrangement joins TRBV29-1 to TRBJ2-5; no definite D call. The V gene's germline CDR1 is SQVTM and CDR2 ANQGSEA. Deletions cut 3 bases from V and 2 bases from J, with 10 bases between. The length of the CDR3 is 13 residues. CDR3 sequence: CSVDGPEQETQYF. The CDR3 DNA reads TGCAGCGTTGATGGGCCGGAACAAGAGACCCAGTACTTC. Supplemented by reference TRBV29-1 and TRBJ2-5, the full variable domain reads SAVISQKPSRDICQRGTSLTIQCQVDSQVTMMFWYRQQPGQSLTLIATANQGSEATYESGFVIDKFPISRPNLTFSTLTVSNMSPEDSSIYLCSVDGPEQETQYFGPGTRLLVL.

The chain carries TRBV5-1 and TRBJ2-5; 11 bases match TRBD1. The CDR3 spans 15 residues. The V and J ends lost 4 bases and 5 bases, in that order; junction bases with no gene match: 7. The germline gives CDR1 SGHRS, CDR2 YFSETQ. In DNA form, the CDR3 reads TGCGCCAGCAGCGGGGGACAGGGGGATTGGGAGACCCAGTACTTC. Its translation is CASSGGQGDWETQYF.

The chain links TRBV6-4 to TRBJ2-3; 7 bases align to TRBD2. The CDR3 contains 15 residues. V lost 3 bases and J lost 1; bases outside the gene matches: 4. Germline V gene data show CDR1 as MRHNA and CDR2 as SNTAGT. The CDR3 is CASSEGLAGTDTQYF. CDR3 coding DNA: TGTGCCAGCAGTGAGGGTCTAGCGGGCACAGATACGCAGTATTTT.

This clone has just one count. The chain is built from TRBV4-3 and TRBJ2-6; weak D call: TRBD1 (6 bases). Germline values: CDR1 LGHNA, CDR2 YSLEER. The CDR3 covers 16 residues. Trimming took 1 base from V and 2 from J, leaving 9 bases between them. As DNA, the CDR3 is TGCGCCAGCAGCCAAGTCACAGGGACTGGGGCCAACGTCCTGACTTTC. It translates to CASSQVTGTGANVLTF.

The V gene is TRBV15, the J gene TRBJ2-1; tentatively, D is TRBD1 (6 bases). Trimming removed 2 bases from V and 8 bases from J, with 13 bases in between. This CDR3 region has 14 residues. CDR1 is LNHNV, CDR2 YYDKDF, per germline (reference sequence). The CDR3 here is CATSRTGRRYEQFF. The DNA for the CDR3 is TGTGCCACCAGCAGAACAGGGCGCAGGTATGAGCAGTTCTTC.

The rearrangement uses TRBV5-6 and TRBJ1-5; 10 positions match TRBD1. The germline CDR1 and CDR2 sequences are SGHDT and YYEEEE. J gave up 5 bases and V 0 bases, and 8 bases lay outside the gene matches. CDR3 size: 17 residues. CDR3 sequence reads: CASSLAGPGQGHQPQHF. In DNA, the CDR3 is TGTGCCAGCAGCTTGGCTGGTCCGGGACAGGGGCATCAGCCCCAGCATTTT.

V is TRBV5-8 and J is TRBJ2-4; 7 nucleotides line up with TRBD1. The trim removed 3 bases at V and 0 bases at J, leaving 15 bases unmatched. Germline V gene lookup returns CDR1 SGHTS and CDR2 YDEGEE. The CDR3 covers 19 residues. The CDR3 sequence: CASSSTVILTGAAKNIQYF. The CDR3 nucleotides read TGTGCCAGCAGCTCCACGGTAATACTAACAGGGGCAGCCAAAAACATTCAGTACTTC.

V and J are TRBV9 and TRBJ1-1; tentatively, D is TRBD1 (6 bases). The CDR3 has 15 amino acids. Germline V gives CDR1 SGDLS, CDR2 YYNGEE. V was trimmed by 3 bases and J by 5 bases, leaving 17 bases between them. DNA of the CDR3: TGTGCCAGCAGCGAGGGGGAGCGGGGGTGGACTGAAGCTTTCTTT. This codes for CASSEGERGWTEAFF.

This chain links TRBV10-3 with TRBJ2-7, with a tentative D call TRBD2 (6 bases). Looked up from germline, CDR1 is ENHRY and CDR2 is SYGVKD. This CDR3 has 14 amino acids. Trimming shortened V by 11 bases and J by 4 bases, and 21 bases separated the two germline ends. CDR3 loop: CALSSRDSGYEQYF. CDR3 nucleotide sequence: TGTGCCTTGTCCTCCCGGGACTCGGGTTACGAGCAGTACTTC.

This clone has a handful of counts. The V call is TRBV19, the J call TRBJ2-7; 7 bases agree with TRBD1. This CDR3 has 14 residues. The J segment lost 2 bases and the V segment lost 2 bases, leaving 3 bases of the junction unmatched. Germline CDR1 LNHDA, CDR2 SQIVND (reference sequence). CDR3 region: CASSIRDSTYEQYF. In DNA, the CDR3 is TGTGCCAGTAGTATACGGGACAGCACCTACGAGCAGTACTTC.

The J gene is TRBJ2-2, the V gene TRBV4-2; 9 bases align to TRBD2. This CDR3 contains 15 residues. Germline lookup yields CDR1 LGHNA and CDR2 YNFKEQ. Trimming removed 4 bases from V and 3 bases from J; junction bases left unmatched: 3. CDR3 bases: TGTGCCAGCAGCCGGCGGGGGGGCCACACCGGGGAGCTGTTTTTT. Its protein product is CASSRRGGHTGELFF.

This clone was observed once. The chain recombines TRBV5-6 with TRBJ1-2; the match to TRBD1 covers 7 bases. Germline V CDR1 and CDR2: SGHDT, YYEEEE. J lost 4 bases, V lost 5 bases, and 11 bases had no gene match. This CDR3 contains 15 residues. This CDR3 reads CASRRSRGSFYGYTF. Written as DNA, the CDR3 is TGTGCCAGCAGGAGGTCCAGGGGGTCCTTCTATGGCTACACCTTC.

The rearrangement links TRBV2 to TRBJ2-5; 8 bases fit TRBD1. CDR1 SNHLY and CDR2 FYNNEI come from the germline V gene. Trimming at V came to 7 bases and at J to 4 bases, leaving 2 bases not matched to a gene. The CDR3 spans 12 residues. Written as DNA, the CDR3 is TGTGCCAGCAAGGACAGGGTAGAGACCCAGTACTTC. Residues: CASKDRVETQYF.

The J gene is TRBJ1-1, the V gene TRBV7-2; D uncertain. The CDR3 spans 12 residues. Germline CDR1 reads SGHTA; CDR2 reads FQGNSA. V was trimmed by 2 bases and J by 3 bases, leaving 4 bases between them. DNA of the CDR3: TGTGCCAGCAGCTTAATCGACACTGAAGCTTTCTTT. This codes for CASSLIDTEAFF.

The chain uses TRBV27 and TRBJ2-1; perhaps TRBD1 as D (6 bases). V was cut by 5 bases and J by 14 bases, with 22 bases left in between. Per germline, CDR1 MNHEY and CDR2 SMNVEV (reference sequence). This CDR3 spans 14 amino acids. In DNA form, the CDR3 reads TGTGCCAGCAGTCTACAAAACTCAGGGGATGGGGAGTTCTTC. It yields the protein CASSLQNSGDGEFF.

The rearrangement joins TRBV5-5 to TRBJ1-4; no firm D call. Per the germline V gene, CDR1 is SGHKS and CDR2 is YYEKEE (reference sequence). Deletions cut 1 base from V and 3 bases from J, with 16 bases between. This CDR3 spans 17 amino acids. CDR3: CASSLNTGMRANEKLFF. In DNA form, the CDR3 reads TGTGCCAGCAGCTTGAATACGGGCATGCGGGCTAATGAAAAACTGTTTTTT. Using reference TRBV5-5 and TRBJ1-4 for the parts outside the CDR3, the full variable domain is DAGVTQSPTHLIKTRGQQVTLRCSPISGHKSVSWYQQVLGQGPQFIFQYYEKEERGRGNFPDRFSARQFPNYSSELNVNALLLGDSALYLCASSLNTGMRANEKLFFGSGTQLSVL.

The genes are TRBV18 and TRBJ1-1; D not certain. Trimming took 2 bases from V and 1 from J, leaving 8 bases between them. The CDR3 loop spans 14 amino acids. CDR1 and CDR2 (germline): KGHSH, LQKENI. DNA of the CDR3: TGTGCCAGCTCACCATCCGAGGGGAACACTGAAGCTTTCTTT. As protein: CASSPSEGNTEAFF.

This clone was counted ten times or more. The CDR3 DNA follows: TGTGCCAGCTCATTAGACAGGTCCCGTCACACTGAAGCTTTCTTT. It is translated as CASSLDRSRHTEAFF. This sequence joins TRBV18 and TRBJ1-1; D perhaps matches TRBD1 (6 bases). This CDR3 region has 15 residues. V dropped 5 bases and J dropped 3 bases, with 16 bases sitting between them. Germline V gene lookup returns CDR1 KGHSH and CDR2 LQKENI.